Below, 21 T cell receptor beta chains from the same sample are listed, as sequenced in a study of blood T cell repertoires in COVID-19. Some clones are missing from TCRdb's copy, which holds only in-frame ones; the method was immunoSEQ multiplex PCR. In the table there are about 280,000 clones, roughly 89% of which are singletons. Sequencing was done on a sample of PBMCs or T cells enriched from blood (not recorded which). The receptors were gathered from a woman aged 35 to 49 who had recovered from COVID-19.

The rearrangement links TRBV11-2 to TRBJ2-3; 13 nucleotides align to TRBD2. Germline lookup yields CDR1 SGHAT and CDR2 FQNNGV. The CDR3 length is 17 residues. Trimming removed 3 bases from V and 8 bases from J; junction bases left unmatched: 11. In DNA form, the CDR3 reads TGTGCCAGCAGCTTCTGGACTAGCGGGAGTGTTTTAGCTACGCAGTATTTT. Translating it yields CASSFWTSGSVLATQYF.

The chain couples TRBV9 to TRBJ1-3; 8 bases map to TRBD1. The germline CDR1 and CDR2 sequences are SGDLS and YYNGEE. The CDR3 has 15 residues. V shed 4 bases and J 8 bases; nucleotides not matched to a gene: 11. The CDR3 reads CASSLRTGPGDTIYF. The CDR3, as DNA: TGTGCCAGCAGCTTACGGACAGGGCCGGGGGACACCATATATTTT.

The rearrangement links TRBV2 to TRBJ1-5, with D maybe TRBD1 (6 bases). The CDR3 covers 17 residues. Germline CDR1 SNHLY, CDR2 FYNNEI. The V end was cut by 2 bases, the J end by 4 bases, with 18 bases between. The DNA of the CDR3 is TGTGCCAGCAGTGAATTAGGAGGACAGTGGGTTAATCAGCCCCAGCATTTT. As protein: CASSELGGQWVNQPQHF.

The V gene is TRBV9, the J gene TRBJ1-3, with a weak D call TRBD1 (5 bases). This CDR3 contains 15 residues. The germline V and J ends were trimmed by 0 bases and 5 bases, with 12 bases remaining between them. Germline lookup yields CDR1 SGDLS and CDR2 YYNGEE. This CDR3 is CASSVAGLNRNTIYF. The CDR3, as DNA: TGTGCCAGCAGCGTAGCAGGGCTAAATCGAAACACCATATATTTT.

CDR3 protein: CASSLFGGRPNEQFF. The CDR3 bases are TGTGCCAGCAGCTTGTTCGGCGGGAGGCCCAATGAGCAGTTCTTC. The chain carries TRBV5-4 and TRBJ2-1; 8 nucleotides line up with TRBD2. Per the germline V gene, CDR1 is SGHNT and CDR2 is YYREEE (reference sequence). The length of the CDR3 is 15 residues. The V segment lost 1 base and the J segment 6 bases; nucleotides outside the gene matches: 6.

This sequence joins TRBV3-1 (or the pseudogene TRBV3-2) and TRBJ2-2; possibly TRBD2 for D (6 bases). This CDR3 region has 16 residues. Trimming took 1 base from V and 5 from J, leaving 14 bases between them. Germline CDR1 reads LGHDT; CDR2 reads YNNKEL (reference sequence). CDR3 DNA sequence: TGTGCCAGCAGCCAAGTCGGAGGGCGGGATACCGGGGAGCTGTTTTTT. Its protein product is CASSQVGGRDTGELFF.

The chain combines TRBV2 with TRBJ2-7; D possibly corresponds to TRBD1 (5 bases). The CDR3 is 13 amino acids. Looked up from germline, CDR1 is SNHLY and CDR2 is FYNNEI. The V end lost 7 bases, the J end lost 3 bases, and 13 bases lay between the germline ends. For the CDR3, the DNA is TGTGCCAGCAAGAAGGGGCAAGGCTACGAGCAGTACTTC. Protein sequence: CASKKGQGYEQYF.

This clone was counted a single time. The chain couples TRBV2 to TRBJ1-2; D is undetermined. The CDR3 is 14 residues long. V was trimmed by 5 bases and J by 0 bases, leaving 10 bases between them. The germline CDR1 and CDR2 sequences are SNHLY and FYNNEI. The DNA for the CDR3 is TGTGCCAGCAGTCGCACAGTACCTAACTATGGCTACACCTTC. This gives the protein CASSRTVPNYGYTF.

The table lists this clone with a count of one. The genes are TRBV6-2 or TRBV6-3 and TRBJ2-7; TRBD1 agrees at 9 bases. The CDR3 spans 14 residues. CDR1 MNHEY and CDR2 SVGEGT come from the germline V gene. The ends lost 5 bases at V and 2 bases at J; junction bases unmatched: 4. DNA for the CDR3: TGTGCCAGCAGTGGGGACAGGGTCCCCTACGAGCAGTACTTC. This translates into CASSGDRVPYEQYF.

The chain recombines TRBV2 with TRBJ2-7; D not certain. Germline V gene sequence: CDR1 SNHLY, CDR2 FYNNEI. CDR3 length: 14 residues. V was cut by 4 bases and J by 6 bases, with 16 bases left in between. In DNA form, the CDR3 reads TGTGCCAGCAGTGTTCTCCGAAGCTCCCTCGAGCAGTACTTC. Translation: CASSVLRSSLEQYF.

V gene TRBV10-3 combines with J gene TRBJ1-1; 8 bases are shared with TRBD1. Germline CDR1 ENHRY, CDR2 SYGVKD. CDR3 length: 16 amino acids. The J segment lost 0 bases and the V segment lost 3 bases, leaving 6 bases of the junction unmatched. CDR3 residues: CAISEGAGGLNTEAFF. The CDR3 nucleotides are TGTGCCATCAGTGAAGGGGCAGGGGGCCTGAACACTGAAGCTTTCTTT.

The chain combines TRBV30 with TRBJ2-5, with TRBD2 identical over 7 bases. From germline, CDR1 is GTSNPN and CDR2 SVGIG (reference sequence). With V trimmed by 3 bases and J by 7 bases, 8 bases remained unmatched. The CDR3 runs to 13 residues. CDR3 protein: CAWRTSLRGTQYF. CDR3 in DNA: TGTGCCTGGAGGACTAGCCTTCGGGGGACCCAGTACTTC.

The chain employs TRBV6-2 or TRBV6-3 and TRBJ1-1, with unresolved D. The V gene lost 3 bases and the J gene lost 1 base, with 6 bases spanning the gap. CDR1 and CDR2 (germline): MNHEY, SVGEGT. The CDR3 extends over 13 amino acids. The CDR3: CASSYSENTEAFF. The CDR3 nucleotides read TGTGCCAGCAGTTATAGCGAGAACACTGAAGCTTTCTTT.

The V call is TRBV28, the J call TRBJ1-2; no firm D call. The CDR3 spans 14 residues. V lost 3 bases, J lost 1 base, and 9 bases lay in between. Looked up from germline, CDR1 is MDHEN and CDR2 is SYDVKM. CDR3 region: CASSFPRSNYGYTF. DNA for the CDR3: TGTGCCAGCAGTTTTCCTCGGAGTAACTATGGCTACACCTTC.

This rearrangement joins TRBV27 to TRBJ2-3, with D possibly matching TRBD2 (5 bases). Trimming removed 5 bases at V and 2 bases at J, with 11 bases between. CDR3 length equals 14 residues. CDR1 is MNHEY, CDR2 SMNVEV, per germline (reference sequence). CDR3 bases: TGTGCCAGCAGTGAGAGCGGATACACAGATACGCAGTATTTT. Its protein product is CASSESGYTDTQYF.

This chain joins TRBV28 and TRBJ1-6; 9 bases are shared with TRBD1. This CDR3 contains 13 residues. The V gene end was trimmed by 6 bases and the J gene end by 8 bases; junction bases not matched to a gene: 2. CDR1 MDHEN and CDR2 SYDVKM come from the germline V gene. In DNA, the CDR3 is TGTGCCAGCAGGGGACAGGGCGATTCACCCCTCCACTTT. Translation gives CASRGQGDSPLHF. Drawing the rest from reference TRBV28 and TRBJ1-6, the complete variable domain is DVKVTQSSRYLVKRTGEKVFLECVQDMDHENMFWYRQDPGLGLRLIYFSYDVKMKEKGDIPEGYSVSREKKERFSLILESASTNQTSMYLCASRGQGDSPLHFGNGTRLTVT.

The chain combines TRBV7-3 with TRBJ2-3, with 12 bases matching TRBD2. The CDR3 has 16 residues. Germline CDR1 SGHTA, CDR2 FQGTGA. V was pared by 5 bases and J by 6 bases, with 9 bases of the junction left unmatched. In nucleotides, the CDR3 is TGTGCCAGCAGCCCATGGACTAGCGGGGCCTTGGATACGCAGTATTTT. Its translation is CASSPWTSGALDTQYF.

This clone has a single count. This chain uses TRBV19 with TRBJ1-1, with 11 bases matching TRBD1. CDR1 is LNHDA and CDR2 is SQIVND in the germline V gene (reference sequence). CDR3 length equals 15 residues. Unmatched junction bases numbered 6, after V lost 6 bases and J lost 3 bases. The CDR3 region has the DNA TGTGCCAGTAGGGGACAGGGGGGTAGGGACACTGAAGCTTTCTTT. Its protein product is CASRGQGGRDTEAFF.

The V gene is TRBV7-3, the J gene TRBJ2-5; no clear D gene. V was cut by 2 bases and J by 0 bases, with 4 bases left in between. Germline CDR1 reads SGHTA; CDR2 reads FQGTGA. CDR3 length: 13 residues. Here the CDR3 reads CASSLDYQETQYF. The CDR3 DNA sequence: TGTGCCAGCAGCTTAGACTACCAAGAGACCCAGTACTTC.

This chain connects TRBV24-1 to TRBJ2-6, with D possibly being TRBD2 (5 bases). There are 16 residues in the CDR3. The germline gives CDR1 KGHDR, CDR2 SFDVKD. V was pared by 3 bases and J by 0 bases, with 8 bases between. CDR3 loop: CATSDVGDSGANVLTF. The CDR3, as DNA: TGTGCCACCAGTGATGTCGGGGACTCTGGGGCCAACGTCCTGACTTTC.

The chain couples TRBV27 to TRBJ1-1; TRBD1 matches at 9 bases. CDR3 length: 15 residues. Per the germline V gene, CDR1 is MNHEY and CDR2 is SMNVEV (reference sequence). The V gene end was trimmed by 6 bases and the J gene end by 5 bases; junction bases not matched to a gene: 10. CDR3: CASSLFGTGTTEAFF. The CDR3 nucleotides are TGTGCCAGCAGCCTTTTTGGGACAGGGACGACTGAAGCTTTCTTT.